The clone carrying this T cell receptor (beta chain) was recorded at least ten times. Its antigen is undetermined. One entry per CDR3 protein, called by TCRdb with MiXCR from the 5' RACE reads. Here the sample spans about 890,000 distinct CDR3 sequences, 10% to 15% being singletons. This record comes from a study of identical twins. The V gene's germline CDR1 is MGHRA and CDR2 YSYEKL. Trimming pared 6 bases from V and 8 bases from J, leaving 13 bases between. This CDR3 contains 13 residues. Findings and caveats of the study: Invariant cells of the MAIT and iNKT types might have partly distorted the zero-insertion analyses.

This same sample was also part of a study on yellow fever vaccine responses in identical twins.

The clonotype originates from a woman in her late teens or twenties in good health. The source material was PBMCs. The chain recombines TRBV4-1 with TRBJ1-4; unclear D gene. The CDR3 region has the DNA TGCGCCAGCAGGAGGACGGGGAACGAAAAACTGTTTTTT. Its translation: CASRRTGNEKLFF.